What follows are 17 T cell receptor beta chains derived from one specimen sequenced in a study of beta chain features in type 1 diabetes. General study findings and limits: Researchers report that Type 1 diabetes patients had moderately but significantly shorter TCRB CDR3s across all four CD4+ subsets.

What these receptors recognize is not known. The entirety of the isolated RNA underwent reverse transcription, so expressed TCRB transcripts were sequenced. The assay was immunoSEQ multiplex PCR, and TCRdb's table has in-frame clones only and misses some. Here the sample spans 350,000 to 450,000 clones, around 13% being singletons. Sequencing was done on a sample of naive CD4+ T cells from blood. The receptors come from a young woman with type 1 diabetes.

The table lists this clone with a few counts. V is TRBV7-9 and J is TRBJ2-1; no clear D gene. Trimming removed 1 base at V and 8 bases at J, with 15 bases between. Germline CDR1 reads SEHNR; CDR2 reads FQNEAQ (reference sequence). The CDR3 is made up of 15 amino acids. CDR3 region: CASSLGQVISDEQFF. For the CDR3, the DNA is TGTGCCAGCAGCTTAGGGCAGGTTATTTCGGATGAGCAGTTCTTC.

This clone has a handful of counts. V gene TRBV28 combines with J gene TRBJ2-1, with D hard to call. Germline CDR1 and CDR2: MDHEN and SYDVKM. The CDR3 consists of 14 residues. Trimming left V 10 bases short and J 4 bases short, with 17 bases between. CDR3 loop: CATHQQNLYNEQFF. In DNA, the CDR3 is TGTGCCACCCATCAACAGAACCTATACAATGAGCAGTTCTTC.

The rearrangement uses TRBV5-1 and TRBJ2-3, with TRBD2 identical over 12 bases. The J segment lost 6 bases and the V segment lost 3 bases, leaving 8 bases of the junction unmatched. The CDR3 runs 16 residues. From germline, CDR1 is SGHRS and CDR2 YFSETQ. As DNA, the CDR3 is TGCGCCAGCAGCTCGCCTAGCGGGAGGGCCGGGGATACGCAGTATTTT. Translating it yields CASSSPSGRAGDTQYF.

The J gene is TRBJ2-3, the V gene TRBV6-5, with 7 positions matching TRBD1. The CDR3 has 16 residues. Germline V gives CDR1 MNHEY, CDR2 SVGAGI. Unmatched junction bases numbered 8, after V lost 2 bases and J lost 3 bases. DNA of the CDR3: TGTGCCAGCAGTTACGGGAGAGGGGGCGGGACAGATACGCAGTATTTT. It is translated as CASSYGRGGGTDTQYF.

The chain employs TRBV9 and TRBJ2-2; D call uncertain. The CDR3 is 14 residues long. V was shortened by 5 bases and J by 4 bases, with 12 bases between the two germline ends. Germline V gives CDR1 SGDLS, CDR2 YYNGEE. The CDR3 here is CASRESGFTGELFF. CDR3 DNA: TGTGCCAGCAGGGAATCCGGGTTCACCGGGGAGCTGTTTTTT.

The J gene is TRBJ1-2, the V gene TRBV5-8, with D possibly matching TRBD1 (5 bases). Germline V gene lookup returns CDR1 SGHTS and CDR2 YDEGEE. V gave up 0 bases and J gave up 4 bases, with 16 bases separating them. This CDR3 comprises 16 residues. In DNA, the CDR3 is TGTGCCAGCAGCTTGGATCTTGGGGCGTACGGCTATGGCTACACCTTC. Its translation: CASSLDLGAYGYGYTF.

The chain couples TRBV5-4 to TRBJ1-1; the match to TRBD1 covers 7 bases. Germline V CDR1 and CDR2: SGHNT, YYREEE (reference sequence). V was clipped by 4 bases and J by 7 bases; unmatched bases: 4. This CDR3 region has 12 residues. CDR3 coding DNA: TGTGCCAGCAGCCCAAGGGACAGTGAAGCTTTCTTT. This codes for CASSPRDSEAFF. The full variable domain, its missing parts supplied by reference TRBV5-4 and TRBJ1-1, is ETGVTQSPTHLIKTRGQQVTLRCSSQSGHNTVSWYQQALGQGPQFIFQYYREEENGRGNFPPRFSGLQFPNYSSELNVNALELDDSALYLCASSPRDSEAFFGQGTRLTVV.

This clone was detected a few times. This chain connects TRBV5-4 to TRBJ2-1; no clear D gene. Germline loops: CDR1 SGHNT, CDR2 YYREEE (reference sequence). This CDR3 comprises 14 residues. V gave up 1 base and J gave up 9 bases, with 14 bases separating them. The CDR3 reads CASSLTADYGEQFF. CDR3 coding DNA: TGTGCCAGCAGCTTGACGGCGGATTACGGTGAGCAGTTCTTC.

Written as DNA, the CDR3 is TGTGCCAGCAGCTTGCCGCTAGCGGGTCGAGGCGGGGAGCTGTTTTTT. Translating gives CASSLPLAGRGGELFF. This chain connects TRBV5-4 to TRBJ2-2, with TRBD2 matching 8 bases. This CDR3 is built from 16 residues. The V gene end was trimmed by 1 base and the J gene end by 7 bases; junction bases not matched to a gene: 9. Germline V gene lookup returns CDR1 SGHNT and CDR2 YYREEE (reference sequence).

To note about this clone: This CDR3 is also generated by other DNA sequences in the sample. V and J are TRBV7-3 and TRBJ2-1; TRBD2 aligns across 16 bases. With 3 bases clipped from V and 10 bases from J, the junction kept 0 bases outside the gene matches. CDR1 is SGHTA and CDR2 is FQGTGA in the germline V gene. The CDR3 loop spans 14 amino acids. In DNA, the CDR3 is TGTGCCAGCAGCTTGGGACTAGCGGGAGGGGAGCAGTTCTTC. Amino acid sequence: CASSLGLAGGEQFF.

This clone was seen only a few times. The rearrangement links TRBV11-2 to TRBJ1-2, with TRBD1 identical over 9 bases. The trim removed 5 bases at V and 7 bases at J, leaving 5 bases unmatched. Per the germline V gene, CDR1 is SGHAT and CDR2 is FQNNGV. The CDR3 runs to 13 residues. Written as DNA, the CDR3 is TGTGCCAGCAGCCTCGGACAGGGGATTGGCTACACCTTC. Its translation is CASSLGQGIGYTF.

This chain connects TRBV9 to TRBJ2-7, with 9 nucleotides matching TRBD1. The CDR3 runs 13 residues. With V trimmed by 4 bases and J by 2 bases, 1 base remained unmatched. The germline gives CDR1 SGDLS, CDR2 YYNGEE. The CDR3 here is CASSRDRAYEQYF. CDR3 DNA: TGTGCCAGCAGCCGGGACAGGGCCTACGAGCAGTACTTC. Full variable domain (remainder filled in from reference TRBV9 and TRBJ2-7): DSGVTQTPKHLITATGQRVTLRCSPRSGDLSVYWYQQSLDQGLQFLIQYYNGEERAKGNILERFSAQQFPDLHSELNLSSLELGDSALYFCASSRDRAYEQYFGPGTRLTVT.

This clone was recorded a few times. Germline is not matched at one junction end, which may reflect a read error. The V call is TRBV11-3, the J call TRBJ2-3; 7 positions agree with TRBD2. The CDR3 sequence is 14 residues long. CDR1 SGHNT and CDR2 YENEEA come from the germline V gene. This chain's CDR3 is CASSLDRGADTQYF. CDR3 sequence (DNA): TGTGCCAGCAGCCTAGACCGGGGGGCAGATACGCAGTATTTT.

This clone was seen only a few times. CDR3 loop: CSVAGKGTQYF. CDR3 DNA: TGCAGCGTTGCGGGTAAAGGGACCCAGTACTTC. The genes are TRBV29-1 and TRBJ2-5, with D unresolved. V lost 4 bases to trimming and J lost 7 bases, with 10 bases between them. The CDR3 extends over 11 amino acids. Germline V CDR1 and CDR2: SQVTM, ANQGSEA.

The chain is built from TRBV4-3 and TRBJ2-3; D may be TRBD2 (6 bases). The CDR3 runs 16 residues. Trimming took off 4 bases at V and 0 bases at J, with 14 bases between the two ends. In germline, CDR1 is LGHNA, CDR2 YSLEER. The CDR3 is CASSRHRGSSTDTQYF. CDR3 sequence (DNA): TGCGCCAGCAGCCGACACCGGGGGTCTAGCACAGATACGCAGTATTTT.

This clone was picked up a small number of times. CDR3 protein: CASRGDRGTEAFF. The CDR3 DNA reads as TGTGCCAGCAGGGGTGACAGGGGCACTGAAGCTTTCTTT. V usage is TRBV2 and J usage is TRBJ1-1, with TRBD1 identical over 8 bases. In germline, CDR1 is SNHLY, CDR2 FYNNEI. The CDR3 has 13 amino acids. V dropped 6 bases and J dropped 4; count of bases not matched to a gene: 4.

This clone occurred a few times. This rearrangement joins TRBV6-5 to TRBJ2-5; D is unresolved. Deletions cut 6 bases from V and 4 bases from J, with 6 bases between. The CDR3 length is 11 residues. The V gene's germline CDR1 is MNHEY and CDR2 SVGAGI. The DNA for the CDR3 is TGTGCCAGCAGCTCTAGAGAGACCCAGTACTTC. This sequence encodes CASSSRETQYF.